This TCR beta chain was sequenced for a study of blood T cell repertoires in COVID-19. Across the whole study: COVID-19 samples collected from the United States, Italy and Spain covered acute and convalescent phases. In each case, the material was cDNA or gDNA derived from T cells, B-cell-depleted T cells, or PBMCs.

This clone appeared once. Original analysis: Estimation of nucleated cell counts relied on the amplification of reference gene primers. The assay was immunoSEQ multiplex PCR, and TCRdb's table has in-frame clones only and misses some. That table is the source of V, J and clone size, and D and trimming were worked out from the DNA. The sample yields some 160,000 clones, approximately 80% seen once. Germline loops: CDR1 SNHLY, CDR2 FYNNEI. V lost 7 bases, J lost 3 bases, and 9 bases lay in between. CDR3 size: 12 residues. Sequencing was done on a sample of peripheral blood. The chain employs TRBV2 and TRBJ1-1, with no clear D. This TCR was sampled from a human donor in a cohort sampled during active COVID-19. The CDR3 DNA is TGTGCCAGCAAGCGGTGGGACACTGAAGCTTTCTTT. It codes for CASKRWDTEAFF. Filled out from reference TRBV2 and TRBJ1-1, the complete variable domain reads EPEVTQTPSHQVTQMGQEVILRCVPISNHLYFYWYRQILGQKVEFLVSFYNNEISEKSEIFDDQFSVERPDGSNFTLKIRSTKLEDSAMYFCASKRWDTEAFFGQGTRLTVV.